This T cell receptor (beta chain) was sequenced for a study of cytomegalovirus exposure and HLA in healthy donors. CDR1 LNHDA and CDR2 SQIVND come from the germline V gene (reference sequence). Trimming took 6 bases from V and 4 from J, leaving 16 bases between them. There are 15 residues in the CDR3. It was with 60 Vbeta and 13 Jbeta primers that the PCR ran. The data were produced by immunoSEQ multiplex PCR, yet TCRdb's version contains in-frame clones alone and is incomplete. The data hold roughly 90,000 clones, with 70% to 90% observed a single time. V is TRBV19 and J is TRBJ1-5; tentatively, D is TRBD1 (5 bases). The receptor was derived from a man between 18 and 29 years old in good health and CMV-seronegative. The specimen was PBMCs. The CDR3 loop is CASSDSPVLNQPQHF. For the CDR3, the DNA is TGTGCCAGTAGCGACAGCCCAGTCCTTAATCAGCCCCAGCATTTT. Combining the CDR3 with reference TRBV19 and TRBJ1-5 gives the whole variable domain DGGITQSPKYLFRKEGQNVTLSCEQNLNHDAMYWYRQDPGQGLRLIYYSQIVNDFQKGDIAEGYSVSREKKESFPLTVTSAQKNPTAFYLCASSDSPVLNQPQHFGDGTRLSIL.